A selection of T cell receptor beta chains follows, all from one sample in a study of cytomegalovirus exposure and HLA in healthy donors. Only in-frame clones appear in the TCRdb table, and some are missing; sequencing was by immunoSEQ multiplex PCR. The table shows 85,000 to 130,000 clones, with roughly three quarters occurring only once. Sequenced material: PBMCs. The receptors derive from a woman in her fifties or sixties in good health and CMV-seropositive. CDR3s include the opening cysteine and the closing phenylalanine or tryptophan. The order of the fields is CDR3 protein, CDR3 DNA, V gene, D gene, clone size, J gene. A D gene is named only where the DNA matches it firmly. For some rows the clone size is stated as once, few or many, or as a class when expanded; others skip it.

CASSPLDPRVYGYTF	TGTGCCAGCTCACCCCTCGACCCGCGGGTCTATGGCTACACCTTC	TRBV18	NA	NA	TRBJ1-2
CSSSLLSSGTGNTGELFF	TGTTCCAGCAGCTTATTAAGCTCCGGGACTGGGAACACCGGGGAGCTGTTTTTT	TRBV7-9	NA	NA	TRBJ2-2
CASSSSERYSYEQYF	TGTGCCAGCAGTTCCTCGGAGCGGTACTCCTACGAGCAGTACTTC	TRBV28	NA	NA	TRBJ2-7
CASSTFGAPGSNQPQHF	TGTGCCAGCAGCACCTTTGGGGCCCCTGGAAGCAATCAGCCCCAGCATTTT	TRBV2	NA	NA	TRBJ1-5
CASSVGGGGNQPQHF	TGTGCCAGCAGTGTAGGGGGCGGAGGCAATCAGCCCCAGCATTTT	TRBV6-5	TRBD1	NA	TRBJ1-5
CASSGRFYGYTF	TGTGCCAGCAGTGGGAGGTTTTATGGCTACACCTTC	TRBV9	NA	NA	TRBJ1-2
CASSPLGLTEAFF	TGTGCCAGCAGCCCCCTGGGGCTCACTGAAGCTTTCTTT	TRBV7-3	NA	once	TRBJ1-1
CASSVRQGEKAFF	TGTGCCAGCAGTGTAAGGCAGGGGGAAAAAGCTTTCTTT	TRBV6-4	TRBD1	NA	TRBJ1-1
CASSVEGQGTNEKLFF	TGTGCCAGCAGCGTAGAGGGACAGGGCACTAATGAAAAACTGTTTTTT	TRBV9	TRBD1	NA	TRBJ1-4
CAWGTVSNQPQHF	TGTGCCTGGGGGACAGTTAGCAATCAGCCCCAGCATTTT	TRBV30	TRBD1	NA	TRBJ1-5
CASSERDRGPWSYTF	TGTGCCAGCAGCGAAAGGGACAGGGGCCCCTGGAGCTACACCTTC	TRBV2	TRBD1	NA	TRBJ1-2
CASSLRTGGLNTEAFF	TGTGCCAGCAGCTTAAGGACAGGGGGTTTGAACACTGAAGCTTTCTTT	TRBV5-6	TRBD1	NA	TRBJ1-1
CASSSYTGRTEAFF	TGTGCCAGCAGCTCCTATACAGGGCGGACTGAAGCTTTCTTT	TRBV5-4	NA	NA	TRBJ1-1
CASSVNLPREVNTGELFF	TGTGCCAGCAGCGTAAATCTACCCCGCGAAGTGAACACCGGGGAGCTGTTTTTT	TRBV9	NA	once	TRBJ2-2
CASSQDRGDDEQYF	TGCGCCAGCAGCCAAGACAGGGGTGACGACGAGCAGTACTTC	TRBV4-1	NA	once	TRBJ2-7
CASSLTGSSYEQYF	TGTGCCAGCAGCTTAACGGGGAGCTCCTACGAGCAGTACTTC	TRBV7-9	NA	NA	TRBJ2-7
CASSTGRGLDGNTIYF	TGTGCCAGCAGCACAGGCAGGGGGCTAGACGGAAACACCATATATTTT	TRBV7-8	TRBD1	once	TRBJ1-3
CASSVLAGGEQYF	TGTGCCAGCAGCGTTCTAGCGGGAGGCGAGCAGTACTTC	TRBV9	TRBD2	NA	TRBJ2-7
CASSSTSGGVYEQYF	TGTGCCAGCAGCTCGACTAGCGGGGGGGTCTACGAGCAGTACTTC	TRBV7-8	TRBD2	NA	TRBJ2-7
CASSLGGKGTTNEKLFF	TGTGCCAGCAGCTTAGGGGGAAAGGGGACAACTAATGAAAAACTGTTTTTT	TRBV7-6	NA	NA	TRBJ1-4
CAWSAGQGRETQYF	TGTGCCTGGAGTGCGGGACAGGGGCGAGAGACCCAGTACTTC	TRBV30	TRBD1	NA	TRBJ2-5
CASSLGGPKNTEAFF	TGCGCCAGCAGCTTGGGGGGGCCGAAGAACACTGAAGCTTTCTTT	TRBV5-1	NA	few	TRBJ1-1
CASSPRRGTGANVLTF	TGTGCCAGCAGCCCACGACGGGGAACCGGGGCCAACGTCCTGACTTTC	TRBV7-8	NA	NA	TRBJ2-6
CASLSLDGNTEAFF	TGTGCCAGCCTTAGTCTAGACGGAAACACTGAAGCTTTCTTT	TRBV6-1	NA	NA	TRBJ1-1
CASSEWTGSYEQYF	TGTGCCAGCAGTGAATGGACAGGCTCCTACGAGCAGTACTTC	TRBV2	TRBD1	NA	TRBJ2-7